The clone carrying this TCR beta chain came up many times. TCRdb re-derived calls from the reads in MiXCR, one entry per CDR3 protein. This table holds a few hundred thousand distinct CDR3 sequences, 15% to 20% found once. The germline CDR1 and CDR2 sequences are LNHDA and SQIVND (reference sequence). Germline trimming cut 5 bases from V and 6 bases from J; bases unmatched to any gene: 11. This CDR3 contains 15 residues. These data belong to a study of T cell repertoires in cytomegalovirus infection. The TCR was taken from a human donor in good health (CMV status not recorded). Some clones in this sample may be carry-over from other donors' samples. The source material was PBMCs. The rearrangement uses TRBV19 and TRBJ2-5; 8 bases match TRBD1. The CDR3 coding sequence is TGTGCCAGTAGTCTCGAGGACAGGGCGGTGAAGACCCAGTACTTC. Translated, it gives CASSLEDRAVKTQYF.